The 2 T cell receptor beta chains in this list originate from one sample, sequenced in a study of T-cell memory formation after mild COVID-19. TCRdb re-called the 5' RACE reads through MiXCR, storing one row per CDR3 protein. Among 150,000 to 200,000 distinct CDR3 sequences, approximately 16% were seen once, and the ten largest hold roughly 2.1%. The sample was PBMCs or a T cell subset sorted from them (not recorded which). These receptors originate from an adult woman who had mild COVID-19 (a few samples of this study predate the infection). Cell type and time point are not known.

V usage is TRBV18 and J usage is TRBJ1-6; 7 nucleotides match TRBD1. Trimming at V came to 3 bases and at J to 3 bases, leaving 5 bases not matched to a gene. The CDR3 length is 16 residues. Germline-derived CDR1 and CDR2 are KGHSH and LQKENI. The CDR3 bases are TGTGCCAGCTCACCCCTCGGGACAGACTATAATTCACCCCTCCACTTT. This gives the protein CASSPLGTDYNSPLHF.

This clonotype was picked up a small number of times. The J gene is TRBJ2-7, the V gene TRBV2, with a possible D match to TRBD2 (5 bases). Germline V CDR1 and CDR2: SNHLY, FYNNEI. The CDR3 spans 15 residues. Deletions cut 4 bases from V and 6 bases from J, with 19 bases between. This chain's CDR3 is CASSAPVGSLGEQYF. The CDR3 DNA reads TGTGCCAGCAGTGCCCCCGTAGGGAGCCTCGGCGAGCAGTACTTC. The variable domain in full, with the rest retrieved from reference TRBV2 and TRBJ2-7, is EPEVTQTPSHQVTQMGQEVILRCVPISNHLYFYWYRQILGQKVEFLVSFYNNEISEKSEIFDDQFSVERPDGSNFTLKIRSTKLEDSAMYFCASSAPVGSLGEQYFGPGTRLTVT.